This T cell receptor (beta chain) is from a study of CD8+CD57+ T cells in acquired aplastic anemia. Turning to the study itself: Sorted CD4+ and CD8+ cells gave an average of approximately 3.4 ug of DNA.

Patients selected for sequencing had displayed CD8+CD57+ cell expansion by flow cytometry. A severe acquired aplastic anemia diagnosis applied to all patients. Template material for TCR beta VDJ and CDR3 profiling consisted of genomic DNA. TCRdb fed the reads into MiXCR, producing one record per CDR3 protein. The sample carries some 200,000 distinct CDR3 sequences, 40% to 50% recorded once. This CDR3 comprises 13 residues. Germline V gene data show CDR1 as DFQATT and CDR2 as SNEGSKA (reference sequence). The ends were cut back, 1 base at V and 1 base at J, with 7 bases in the middle. The source is a human donor with aplastic anemia. V usage is TRBV20-1 and J usage is TRBJ1-1; D is ambiguous. Sequencing used sorted CD4+, CD8+, or CD8+CD57+ T cells (not recorded which) from PBMCs. CDR3 region: CSARADTNTEAFF. CDR3 DNA: TGCAGTGCTAGAGCCGATACGAACACTGAAGCTTTCTTT.